The 13 T cell receptor beta chains reported below all come from one sample, sequenced in a study of blood T cell repertoires in COVID-19. The data were produced by immunoSEQ multiplex PCR, yet TCRdb's version contains in-frame clones alone and is incomplete. The sample shows tens of thousands of clones, 88% of them seen only once. The sample was peripheral blood. All receptors come from a human donor with active COVID-19. The donor label of this sample is uncertain.

The gene calls are TRBV7-2 and TRBJ2-7; TRBD2 agrees at 8 bases. Germline loops: CDR1 SGHTA, CDR2 FQGNSA. V lost 5 bases to trimming and J lost 4 bases; unmatched junction nucleotides: 4. The CDR3 consists of 13 residues. The CDR3 loop is CASSPRGGYEQYF. The CDR3, as DNA: TGTGCCAGCAGCCCCCGGGGGGGTTACGAGCAGTACTTC.

This clone has only one observation. The chain employs TRBV11-2 and TRBJ2-3, with D possibly being TRBD2 (6 bases). V lost 5 bases and J lost 2, with 14 bases in between. Germline assignment: CDR1 SGHAT and CDR2 FQNNGV. The CDR3 is 15 amino acids. In nucleotides, the CDR3 is TGTGCCAGCAGCCATCCGGGACTCAACACAGATACGCAGTATTTT. This sequence encodes CASSHPGLNTDTQYF.

V is TRBV7-8 and J is TRBJ2-7; TRBD1 is a possible D gene (5 bases). CDR3 size: 14 residues. V was pared by 5 bases and J by 7 bases, with 18 bases between. Per germline, CDR1 SGHVS and CDR2 FQNEAQ. This CDR3 reads CASSPHLDIKEQYF. The CDR3 region has the DNA TGTGCCAGCAGCCCCCACCTGGACATAAAGGAGCAGTACTTC.

This sequence joins TRBV9 and TRBJ2-2; TRBD2 is a possible D gene (6 bases). Germline V gene sequence: CDR1 SGDLS, CDR2 YYNGEE. V dropped 1 base and J dropped 8 bases, with 15 bases sitting between them. The CDR3 runs 15 residues. The DNA of the CDR3 is TGTGCCAGCAGCGTATCGGGACTCCCTACGGGGGAGCTGTTTTTT. Encoded protein: CASSVSGLPTGELFF.

A few counts support this clone. The gene calls are TRBV2 and TRBJ1-1; D possibly corresponds to TRBD1 (6 bases). The CDR3 sequence is 13 residues long. Trimming removed 5 bases at V and 4 bases at J, with 11 bases between. Germline CDR1 and CDR2: SNHLY and FYNNEI. The CDR3 DNA reads as TGTGCCAGCAGTACAGGGTCGGGCACTGAAGCTTTCTTT. Translation: CASSTGSGTEAFF. The complete variable domain, with remaining parts taken from reference TRBV2 and TRBJ1-1, reads EPEVTQTPSHQVTQMGQEVILRCVPISNHLYFYWYRQILGQKVEFLVSFYNNEISEKSEIFDDQFSVERPDGSNFTLKIRSTKLEDSAMYFCASSTGSGTEAFFGQGTRLTVV.

V usage is TRBV9 and J usage is TRBJ2-1; 7 bases map to TRBD2. The CDR3 runs 15 residues. The ends lost 2 bases at V and 1 base at J; junction bases unmatched: 3. Germline assignment: CDR1 SGDLS and CDR2 YYNGEE. The CDR3 DNA reads as TGTGCCAGCAGCGTCCGGACTAGTTCCTACAATGAGCAGTTCTTC. Translation gives CASSVRTSSYNEQFF.

This chain joins TRBV5-4 and TRBJ1-4; 10 positions match TRBD1. This CDR3 spans 18 amino acids. Germline CDR1 and CDR2: SGHNT and YYREEE (reference sequence). The V segment lost 2 bases and the J segment 6 bases; nucleotides outside the gene matches: 13. The CDR3 coding sequence is TGTGCCAGCAGCTTAACCCCCCTTCTGGACAGGGGGTATGAAAAACTGTTTTTT. This codes for CASSLTPLLDRGYEKLFF.

This clone came up a few times. The J gene is TRBJ2-7, the V gene TRBV4-1; perhaps TRBD2 as D (5 bases). V shed 1 base and J shed 3 bases, with 16 bases lying between them. Per germline, CDR1 MGHRA and CDR2 YSYEKL. CDR3 size: 16 residues. The CDR3 protein is CASSQGETLVLYEQYF. The DNA of the CDR3 is TGCGCCAGCAGCCAAGGGGAGACCTTGGTCCTCTACGAGCAGTACTTC.

Only a few counts were recorded for this clone. In nucleotides, the CDR3 is TGCGCCAGCAGTGAGCTCCCGGGACAGGGGGCTTCTAGCAATCAGCCCCAGCATTTT. Amino acids: CASSELPGQGASSNQPQHF. The V gene is TRBV10-2, the J gene TRBJ1-5; 12 bases line up with TRBD1. The CDR3 runs to 19 residues. Per germline, CDR1 WSHSY and CDR2 SAAADI. V shed 2 bases and J 0 bases; nucleotides not matched to a gene: 8.

This chain joins TRBV28 and TRBJ2-1; 11 bases line up with TRBD2. Trimming removed 7 bases from V and 9 bases from J; junction bases left unmatched: 11. Germline assignment: CDR1 MDHEN and CDR2 SYDVKM. The CDR3 length is 15 residues. This CDR3 reads CASNLAGGPVGEQFF. The CDR3 region has the DNA TGTGCCAGCAACTTAGCGGGGGGGCCTGTGGGTGAGCAGTTCTTC.

By proportion, this clone is medium-sized. This sequence joins TRBV3-1 (or the pseudogene TRBV3-2) and TRBJ2-7; D is perhaps TRBD2 (5 bases). V was trimmed by 3 bases and J by 6 bases, leaving 15 bases between them. The CDR3 sequence is 14 residues long. Looked up from germline, CDR1 is LGHDT and CDR2 is YNNKEL (reference sequence). This chain's CDR3 is CASSHGVARAEQYF. CDR3 coding DNA: TGTGCCAGCAGCCATGGGGTAGCGCGGGCCGAGCAGTACTTC.

The chain combines TRBV7-3 with TRBJ2-7, with D maybe TRBD1 (5 bases). The V gene lost 0 bases and the J gene lost 9 bases, with 12 bases spanning the gap. CDR1 and CDR2 (germline): SGHTA, FQGTGA. The CDR3 consists of 13 residues. The CDR3 nucleotides are TGTGCCAGCAGCTTAACTCGGCAGGGTTCGCAGTACTTC. It encodes CASSLTRQGSQYF.

The CDR3 DNA reads as TGTGCCAGCAGCCAACCTCCCGGACTAGCGGTTATAAATGAGCAGTTCTTC. This gives the protein CASSQPPGLAVINEQFF. The chain recombines TRBV7-8 with TRBJ2-1; 10 bases line up with TRBD2. CDR1 and CDR2 from the germline V gene are SGHVS and FQNEAQ. Trimming took 5 bases from V and 7 from J; bases not matched to a gene: 14. The CDR3 covers 17 residues.